This T cell receptor beta chain was obtained from a study of cytomegalovirus exposure and HLA in healthy donors. General study points: About 87% or about 30% of the time was how often most TCR beta V segments were productive, according to an earlier analysis.

Researchers ran the PCR with 60 Vbeta and 13 Jbeta primers. Assay used: immunoSEQ multiplex PCR; TCRdb lists only in-frame clones, some missing. This table has tens of thousands of clones, approximately 72% appearing once. Details on this clone: Antigen unknown.

Trimming took off 6 bases at V and 4 bases at J, with 12 bases between the two ends. Germline CDR1 and CDR2: SGHDT and YYEEEE. CDR3 length: 13 residues. Sequencing was performed on PBMCs. This chain joins TRBV5-6 and TRBJ2-3, with D possibly being TRBD2 (5 bases). This sequence was found in a man aged 30 to 45 in good health and CMV-seropositive. CDR3 sequence: CASISTGADTQYF. CDR3 in DNA: TGTGCCAGCATTTCGACCGGGGCAGATACGCAGTATTTT.